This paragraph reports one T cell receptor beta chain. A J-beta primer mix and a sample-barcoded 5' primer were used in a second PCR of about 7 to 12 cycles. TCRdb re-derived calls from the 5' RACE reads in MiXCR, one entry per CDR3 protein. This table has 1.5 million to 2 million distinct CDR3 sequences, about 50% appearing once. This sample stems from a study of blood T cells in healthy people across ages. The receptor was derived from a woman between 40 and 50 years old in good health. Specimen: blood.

CDR3 DNA sequence: TGTGCCAGCAGTACCACCGGGACGTCCTACAATGAGCAGTTCTTC. Residues: CASSTTGTSYNEQFF. This chain joins TRBV27 and TRBJ2-1; D is perhaps TRBD1 or TRBD2 (5 bases each). The CDR3 covers 15 residues. CDR1 MNHEY and CDR2 SMNVEV come from the germline V gene (reference sequence). The V end lost 5 bases, the J end lost 1 base, and 12 bases lay between the germline ends.